Presented here are 31 T cell receptor beta chains from one specimen sequenced in a study of cytomegalovirus exposure and HLA in healthy donors. The PCR was carried out with 60 Vbeta primers and 13 Jbeta primers. Clones were sequenced by immunoSEQ multiplex PCR, and TCRdb holds only the in-frame ones, with some missing. The sample shows under 200,000 clones, over 60% of them seen only once. What was sequenced was PBMCs. These receptors were collected from a girl aged 5-17 years in good health and CMV-seronegative.

This chain links TRBV10-1 with TRBJ1-4; TRBD1 is a possible D gene (5 bases). V lost 5 bases to trimming and J lost 7 bases, with 11 bases between them. The CDR3 covers 13 residues. Germline lookup yields CDR1 WNHNN and CDR2 SYGVQD (reference sequence). This CDR3 is CASSSGEGEKLFF. CDR3 DNA: TGCGCCAGCAGTTCGGGGGAAGGTGAAAAACTGTTTTTT.

This chain links TRBV21-1 with TRBJ1-5; the table's D call, TRBD1, has no DNA check behind it. TRBV21-1 is an annotated pseudogene. The CDR3 has 18 residues. CDR3 sequence reads: CASSKDRGTGSSNQPQHF. CDR3 nucleotide sequence: TGTGCCAGCAGCAAAGATCGGGGTACAGGGTCTAGCAATCAGCCCCAGCATTTT.

V gene TRBV4-1 combines with J gene TRBJ1-2; D perhaps matches TRBD1 (5 bases). Trimming shortened V by 5 bases and J by 6 bases, and 22 bases separated the two germline ends. Germline V gives CDR1 MGHRA, CDR2 YSYEKL. The CDR3 runs 16 residues. CDR3 nucleotides: TGCGCCAGCAGCGCCCTACAAGGATCGGCAGGGAATGGCTACACCTTC. Amino acids: CASSALQGSAGNGYTF.

This rearrangement joins TRBV5-1 to TRBJ2-1; 7 nucleotides agree with TRBD1. Germline CDR1 SGHRS, CDR2 YFSETQ. CDR3 size: 16 residues. V was clipped by 4 bases and J by 5 bases; unmatched bases: 12. CDR3 region: CASSPTGALSNNEQFF. The CDR3 DNA reads as TGCGCCAGCAGCCCAACAGGGGCACTAAGCAACAATGAGCAGTTCTTC.

The J gene is TRBJ1-2, the V gene TRBV19; 9 bases fit TRBD1. CDR3 length equals 14 residues. The trim removed 9 bases at V and 2 bases at J, leaving 7 bases unmatched. Germline V CDR1 and CDR2: LNHDA, SQIVND (reference sequence). The CDR3 nucleotides read TGTGCCAGCGCCGGGACAGGGATAAACTATGGCTACACCTTC. Encoded protein: CASAGTGINYGYTF. Full variable domain (missing parts from reference TRBV19 and TRBJ1-2): DGGITQSPKYLFRKEGQNVTLSCEQNLNHDAMYWYRQDPGQGLRLIYYSQIVNDFQKGDIAEGYSVSREKKESFPLTVTSAQKNPTAFYLCASAGTGINYGYTFGSGTRLTVV.

V and J are TRBV2 and TRBJ2-1, with 7 bases lining up with TRBD2. Germline V lookup: CDR1 SNHLY, CDR2 FYNNEI. V was clipped by 2 bases and J by 0 bases; unmatched bases: 1. There are 15 residues in the CDR3. This CDR3 reads CASSETGGSYNEQFF. The DNA for the CDR3 is TGTGCCAGCAGTGAAACGGGGGGCTCCTACAATGAGCAGTTCTTC.

This clone was found many times. This chain joins TRBV4-1 and TRBJ1-1; D gene unclear. The CDR3 runs 17 residues. V lost 2 bases to trimming and J lost 1 base, with 17 bases between them. Looked up from germline, CDR1 is MGHRA and CDR2 is YSYEKL. The CDR3 here is CASSQLDLIASNTEAFF. CDR3 bases: TGCGCCAGCAGCCAACTAGACTTAATAGCTTCGAACACTGAAGCTTTCTTT.

A few counts support this clone. V usage is TRBV29-1 and J usage is TRBJ2-6; 8 nucleotides match TRBD1. Germline V gene sequence: CDR1 SQVTM, CDR2 ANQGSEA. The CDR3 loop spans 15 amino acids. V was pared by 7 bases and J by 2 bases, with 7 bases of the junction left unmatched. CDR3 region: CSARQGRAGANVLTF. Written as DNA, the CDR3 is TGCAGCGCCCGACAGGGGCGGGCTGGGGCCAACGTCCTGACTTTC.

The chain uses TRBV29-1 and TRBJ2-7, with 7 bases fitting TRBD1. The V segment lost 4 bases and the J segment 2 bases; nucleotides outside the gene matches: 8. The CDR3 has 14 residues. CDR1 is SQVTM, CDR2 ANQGSEA, per germline. For the CDR3, the DNA is TGCAGCGTTGTTTTTTGGGACAGAACCTACGAGCAGTACTTC. Protein: CSVVFWDRTYEQYF.

In the case of this clone: Other nucleotide sequences from this sample produce the same CDR3. The gene calls are TRBV25-1 and TRBJ2-7; no definite D call. V was cut by 3 bases and J by 3 bases, with 3 bases left in between. This CDR3 has 11 residues. Germline loops: CDR1 MGHDK, CDR2 SYGVNS. The CDR3 bases are TGTGCCAGCAGTGACAGCTACGAGCAGTACTTC. This encodes CASSDSYEQYF.

V is TRBV2 and J is TRBJ1-6; the D gene is possibly TRBD1 (6 bases). The germline V gene encodes CDR1 SNHLY and CDR2 FYNNEI. Trimming left V 6 bases short and J 5 bases short, with 11 bases between. This CDR3 comprises 14 residues. The CDR3 loop is CASRGDRNNSPLHF. CDR3 in DNA: TGTGCCAGCAGGGGTGACAGGAATAATTCACCCCTCCACTTT.

This chain links TRBV2 with TRBJ2-2, with 13 positions matching TRBD2. CDR1 is SNHLY, CDR2 FYNNEI, per germline. CDR3 length: 17 residues. Trimming took 4 bases from V and 3 from J; bases not matched to a gene: 5. The CDR3 is CASSASTSGGYTGELFF. The DNA for the CDR3 is TGTGCCAGCAGTGCCTCGACTAGCGGGGGGTACACCGGGGAGCTGTTTTTT.

The CDR3 sequence is CAWSLTGTTDTQYF. CDR3 DNA: TGTGCCTGGAGTCTGACAGGGACCACAGATACGCAGTATTTT. This rearrangement joins TRBV30 to TRBJ2-3; 7 nucleotides line up with TRBD1. The CDR3 loop spans 14 amino acids. V dropped 2 bases and J dropped 2; count of bases not matched to a gene: 4. CDR1 GTSNPN and CDR2 SVGIG come from the germline V gene (reference sequence).

The V and J genes are TRBV5-4 and TRBJ2-7; D possibly corresponds to TRBD2 (5 bases). The CDR3 length is 15 residues. In germline, CDR1 is SGHNT, CDR2 YYREEE (reference sequence). The V end was cut by 1 base, the J end by 5 bases, with 16 bases between. The CDR3 DNA reads as TGTGCCAGCAGCTTGATCGGGTCGGGGAGCGACGAGCAGTACTTC. Translated: CASSLIGSGSDEQYF.

The chain recombines TRBV11-2 with TRBJ2-3; D is possibly TRBD2 (6 bases). The CDR3 sequence is 16 residues long. Trimming took off 2 bases at V and 0 bases at J, with 12 bases between the two ends. Germline-derived CDR1 and CDR2 are SGHAT and FQNNGV. CDR3 protein: CASSLPFGGSTDTQYF. CDR3 bases: TGTGCCAGCAGCTTACCCTTTGGGGGGAGCACAGATACGCAGTATTTT.

This clone was seen more than once but under ten times. V gene TRBV2 combines with J gene TRBJ1-1; D uncertain. V was trimmed by 8 bases and J by 6 bases, leaving 16 bases between them. Per the germline V gene, CDR1 is SNHLY and CDR2 is FYNNEI. This CDR3 region has 13 residues. The CDR3 loop is CASLGYMDSEAFF. CDR3 in DNA: TGTGCCAGCCTGGGGTATATGGACTCTGAAGCTTTCTTT.

There are a few counts of this clone. The chain joins TRBV5-1 to TRBJ2-5, with D perhaps TRBD1 (6 bases). CDR1 and CDR2 from the germline V gene are SGHRS and YFSETQ. CDR3 length: 15 residues. V was pared by 0 bases and J by 5 bases, with 14 bases between. Here the CDR3 reads CASSLAPGTRETQYF. DNA for the CDR3: TGCGCCAGCAGCTTGGCCCCAGGGACACGCGAGACCCAGTACTTC.

The rearrangement uses TRBV29-1 and TRBJ1-1; a weak D match, TRBD1 (6 bases). V lost 7 bases to trimming and J lost 5 bases, with 20 bases between them. The CDR3 is 14 amino acids. CDR1 and CDR2 from the germline V gene are SQVTM and ANQGSEA. The CDR3 DNA follows: TGCAGCGCCCGCCGGACAGCTTTCAATACTGAAGCTTTCTTT. Its protein product is CSARRTAFNTEAFF.

V is TRBV2 and J is TRBJ2-5; the D gene is possibly TRBD1 (6 bases). With 1 base removed from V and 3 bases from J, the gap between germline ends came to 9 bases. The CDR3 extends over 14 amino acids. Germline lookup yields CDR1 SNHLY and CDR2 FYNNEI. In DNA form, the CDR3 reads TGTGCCAGCAGTGAAGGGACAGCCGAAGAGACCCAGTACTTC. It yields the protein CASSEGTAEETQYF.

V usage is TRBV30 and J usage is TRBJ1-2; tentative D call: TRBD1 (6 bases). The V gene's germline CDR1 is GTSNPN and CDR2 SVGIG (reference sequence). Trimming shortened V by 4 bases and J by 7 bases, and 13 bases separated the two germline ends. The CDR3 length is 12 residues. The CDR3 DNA reads as TGTGCCTGGACACAGGGACGGGTTGGCTACACCTTC. This encodes CAWTQGRVGYTF.

The V and J genes are TRBV5-8 and TRBJ2-1; 8 bases fit TRBD1. Germline lookup yields CDR1 SGHTS and CDR2 YDEGEE. The CDR3 is 14 residues long. V lost 4 bases to trimming and J lost 2 bases; unmatched junction nucleotides: 2. The CDR3 nucleotides read TGTGCCAGCAGCACGGGACAGGCCTACAATGAGCAGTTCTTC. Its translation is CASSTGQAYNEQFF.

The V gene is TRBV5-1, the J gene TRBJ2-5, with 10 positions matching TRBD2. CDR1 is SGHRS and CDR2 is YFSETQ in the germline V gene. The CDR3 sequence is 15 residues long. V lost 2 bases and J lost 5; bases outside the gene matches: 6. The CDR3 DNA is TGCGCCAGCAGCTTAGCAGCGGGGGGGACGGAGACCCAGTACTTC. Amino acid sequence: CASSLAAGGTETQYF.

V usage is TRBV2 and J usage is TRBJ2-7; TRBD2 aligns across 11 bases. Losses at the gene ends were 3 bases for V and 2 bases for J; bases not matched to a gene: 3. The CDR3 runs to 15 residues. The germline CDR1 and CDR2 sequences are SNHLY and FYNNEI. CDR3 in amino acids: CASSEELAGAYEQYF. The CDR3 nucleotides are TGTGCCAGCAGTGAGGAACTAGCGGGGGCCTACGAGCAGTACTTC.

J is TRBJ2-3 and V is TRBV18; 12 bases map to TRBD2. CDR1 KGHSH and CDR2 LQKENI come from the germline V gene. V dropped 4 bases and J dropped 2; count of bases not matched to a gene: 1. The CDR3 extends over 15 amino acids. CDR3 in amino acids: CASSRTSGATDTQYF. The CDR3 DNA reads as TGTGCCAGCTCACGGACTAGCGGGGCCACAGATACGCAGTATTTT.

This clone was counted between two and nine times. The V and J genes are TRBV19 and TRBJ1-5; 8 bases agree with TRBD1. Germline-derived CDR1 and CDR2 are LNHDA and SQIVND (reference sequence). The CDR3 loop spans 15 amino acids. Trimming removed 3 bases from V and 7 bases from J; junction bases left unmatched: 8. The CDR3 DNA reads as TGTGCCAGTAGTATCGGAACAGGGGGAGGACAGCCCCAGCATTTT. Its protein is CASSIGTGGGQPQHF.

V and J are TRBV6-6 and TRBJ1-6; D call uncertain. The CDR3 is made up of 14 amino acids. Looked up from germline, CDR1 is MNHNY and CDR2 is SVGAGI (reference sequence). Trimming took 5 bases from V and 9 from J, leaving 14 bases between them. Here the CDR3 DNA reads TGTGCCAGCAGTCCACGGGAGGGCGGTTCACCCCTCCACTTT. Translating it yields CASSPREGGSPLHF.

This chain links TRBV5-1 with TRBJ2-7, with 9 positions matching TRBD2. From germline, CDR1 is SGHRS and CDR2 YFSETQ. V dropped 5 bases and J dropped 4; count of bases not matched to a gene: 10. This CDR3 region has 15 residues. The CDR3 spells CASRLVAGAGYEQYF. DNA of the CDR3: TGCGCCAGCAGACTTGTAGCGGGGGCCGGGTACGAGCAGTACTTC.

The V gene is TRBV2, the J gene TRBJ2-7; 9 bases line up with TRBD1. Unmatched junction bases numbered 6, after V lost 6 bases and J lost 6 bases. The germline gives CDR1 SNHLY, CDR2 FYNNEI. The CDR3 is made up of 13 amino acids. CDR3 coding DNA: TGTGCCAGCAGGGGGACAGGGATCGGCGAGCAGTACTTC. Amino acids: CASRGTGIGEQYF.

This clone was observed a few times. The chain recombines TRBV6-1 with TRBJ1-5; no reliable D call. Germline lookup yields CDR1 MNHNS and CDR2 SASEGT. Trimming stripped 2 bases from V and 13 bases from J, with 12 bases between. The CDR3 extends over 12 amino acids. For the CDR3, the DNA is TGTGCCAGCAGTGAATCCCGACGGGGACAGCATTTT. It translates to CASSESRRGQHF.

This clone was counted only a few times. The gene calls are TRBV7-9 and TRBJ2-1, with TRBD2 matching over 13 bases. The trim removed 3 bases at V and 5 bases at J, leaving 4 bases unmatched. The CDR3 runs 16 residues. Per the germline V gene, CDR1 is SEHNR and CDR2 is FQNEAQ (reference sequence). The DNA of the CDR3 is TGTGCCAGCAGCTTTCCGGGACTAGCGGGGAACAATGAGCAGTTCTTC. Its translation is CASSFPGLAGNNEQFF. Full variable domain (rest looked up from reference TRBV7-9 and TRBJ2-1): DTGVSQNPRHKITKRGQNVTFRCDPISEHNRLYWYRQTLGQGPEFLTYFQNEAQLEKSRLLSDRFSAERPKGSFSTLEIQRTEQGDSAMYLCASSFPGLAGNNEQFFGPGTRLTVL.

The V gene is TRBV7-9, the J gene TRBJ1-3; 10 bases align to TRBD1. Germline V gene lookup returns CDR1 SEHNR and CDR2 FQNEAQ (reference sequence). CDR3 size: 16 residues. V was pared by 4 bases and J by 6 bases, with 9 bases of the junction left unmatched. CDR3 residues: CASSSPGDRGKNTIYF. For the CDR3, the DNA is TGTGCCAGCAGCTCCCCTGGGGACAGGGGAAAAAACACCATATATTTT.